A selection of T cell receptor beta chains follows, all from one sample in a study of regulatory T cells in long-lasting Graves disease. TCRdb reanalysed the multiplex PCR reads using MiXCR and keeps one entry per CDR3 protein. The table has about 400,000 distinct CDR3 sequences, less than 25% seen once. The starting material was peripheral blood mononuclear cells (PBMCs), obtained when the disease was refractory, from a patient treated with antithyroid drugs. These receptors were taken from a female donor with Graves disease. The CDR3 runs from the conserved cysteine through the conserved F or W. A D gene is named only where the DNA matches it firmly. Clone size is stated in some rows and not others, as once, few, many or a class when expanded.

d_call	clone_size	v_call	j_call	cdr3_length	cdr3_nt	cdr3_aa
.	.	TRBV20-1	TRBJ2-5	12	TGCAGTGCTAGAACTTCACAAGAGACCCAGTACTTC	CSARTSQETQYF
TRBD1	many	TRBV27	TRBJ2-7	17	TGTGCCAGCAGTACATCGTGGGGACAGGGGGCCGACTACGAGCAGTACTTC	CASSTSWGQGADYEQYF
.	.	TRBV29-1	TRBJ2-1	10	TGCAGCGGAGAGGTGGGTGAGCAGTTCTTC	CSGEVGEQFF
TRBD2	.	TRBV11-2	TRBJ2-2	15	TGTGCCAGCAGCTCGGGGACTAGCGGGATAGGGGAGCTGTTTTTT	CASSSGTSGIGELFF
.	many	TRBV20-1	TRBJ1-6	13	TGCAGTGCTAGGTCTCTCCCAGGATCACCCCTCCACTTT	CSARSLPGSPLHF
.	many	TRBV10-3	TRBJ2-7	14	TGTGCCATCCGCGGTTCAGCCGACTCCTACGAGCAGTACTTC	CAIRGSADSYEQYF
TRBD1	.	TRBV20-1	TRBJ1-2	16	TGCAGTGCTAGAGCCCAGGGGGGACACTTTAACTATGGCTACACCTTC	CSARAQGGHFNYGYTF
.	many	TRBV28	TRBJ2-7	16	TGTGCCAGCAGCCACAATGCATGGGGCATAAGCTACGAGCAGTACTTC	CASSHNAWGISYEQYF
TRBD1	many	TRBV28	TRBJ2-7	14	TGTGCCAGCAGTTACAGGGGGCCCCCCTACGAGCAGTACTTC	CASSYRGPPYEQYF
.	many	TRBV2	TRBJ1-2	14	TGTGCCAGCAGGGGGGACACCACCAATTATGGCTACACCTTC	CASRGDTTNYGYTF
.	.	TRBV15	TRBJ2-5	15	TGTGCCACCAGCAGCCGGGGGTGGGGACAAGAGACCCAGTACTTC	CATSSRGWGQETQYF
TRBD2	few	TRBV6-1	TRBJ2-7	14	TGTGCCAGCAGTGGACTAGCGCCTACCTACGAGCAGTACTTC	CASSGLAPTYEQYF
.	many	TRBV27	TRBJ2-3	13	TGTGCCAGCGGGAGCCCGAGCGGCGATACGCAGTATTTT	CASGSPSGDTQYF
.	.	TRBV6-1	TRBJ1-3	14	TGTGCCAGCAGTGAAGTCGGAGGCTTAAACACCATATATTTT	CASSEVGGLNTIYF
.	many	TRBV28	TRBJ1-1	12	TGTGCCAGCAGCCGACAGTATACTGAAGCTTTCTTT	CASSRQYTEAFF
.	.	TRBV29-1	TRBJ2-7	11	TGCAGCGTTAGACAGGTAGACGAGCAGTACTTC	CSVRQVDEQYF
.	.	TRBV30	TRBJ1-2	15	TGTGCCTGGAGTAACCAGGGCAGTACACGCTATGGCTACACCTTC	CAWSNQGSTRYGYTF
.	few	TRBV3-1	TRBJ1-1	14	TGTGCCAGCAGCCAAGACGCGGTTACAGGTGAAGCTTTCTTT	CASSQDAVTGEAFF
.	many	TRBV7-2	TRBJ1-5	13	TGTGCCAGCAGCCCGACGGCTCCACAGCCCCAGCATTTT	CASSPTAPQPQHF
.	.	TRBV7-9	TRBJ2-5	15	TGTGCCAGCAGCTTAGCCGCGACACCTCAAGAGACCCAGTACTTC	CASSLAATPQETQYF
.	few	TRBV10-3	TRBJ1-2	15	TGTGCCATCAGTGAGTCCGGCAGGGCCAACTATGGCTACACCTTC	CAISESGRANYGYTF
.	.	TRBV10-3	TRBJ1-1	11	TGTGCCATCAGTGAAGGGTCTGAAGCTTTCTTT	CAISEGSEAFF
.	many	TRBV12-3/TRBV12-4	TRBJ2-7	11	TGTGCCAGCAGTGGGGGCTACGAGCAGTACTTC	CASSGGYEQYF
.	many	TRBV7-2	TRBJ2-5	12	TGTGCCAGCAGCCTGACCCGAGAGACCCAGTACTTC	CASSLTRETQYF
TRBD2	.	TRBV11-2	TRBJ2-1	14	TGTGCCAGCAGTCCCGGGGGGGGAGATACCGAGCAGTTCTTC	CASSPGGGDTEQFF
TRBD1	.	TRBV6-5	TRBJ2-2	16	TGTGCCAGCAGTTACGAAGGGGGCGCGGGCACCGGGGAGCTGTTTTTT	CASSYEGGAGTGELFF
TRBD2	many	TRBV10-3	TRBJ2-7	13	TGTGCCATCAATTCGGGAGGGCCGTACGAGCAGTACTTC	CAINSGGPYEQYF
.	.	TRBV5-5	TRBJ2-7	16	TGTGCCAGCAGCTTGACCACTAGCAGGAGGGCCGGGGAGCAGTACTTC	CASSLTTSRRAGEQYF